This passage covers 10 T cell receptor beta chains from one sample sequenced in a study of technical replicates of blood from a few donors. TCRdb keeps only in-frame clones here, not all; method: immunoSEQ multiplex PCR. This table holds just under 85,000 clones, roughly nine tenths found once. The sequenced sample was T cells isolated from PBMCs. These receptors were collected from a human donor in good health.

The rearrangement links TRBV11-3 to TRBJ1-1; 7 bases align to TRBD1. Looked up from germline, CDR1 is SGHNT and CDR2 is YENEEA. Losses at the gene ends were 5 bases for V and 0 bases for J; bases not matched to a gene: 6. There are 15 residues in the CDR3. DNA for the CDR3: TGTGCCAGCAGCCGAGGGACAGAACTGAACACTGAAGCTTTCTTT. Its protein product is CASSRGTELNTEAFF.

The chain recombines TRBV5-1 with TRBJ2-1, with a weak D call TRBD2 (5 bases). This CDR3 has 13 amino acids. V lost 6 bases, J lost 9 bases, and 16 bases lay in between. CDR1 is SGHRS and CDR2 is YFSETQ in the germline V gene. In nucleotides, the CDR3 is TGCGCCAGCATCCTCGGGGTGACCGGTGAGCAGTTCTTC. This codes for CASILGVTGEQFF.

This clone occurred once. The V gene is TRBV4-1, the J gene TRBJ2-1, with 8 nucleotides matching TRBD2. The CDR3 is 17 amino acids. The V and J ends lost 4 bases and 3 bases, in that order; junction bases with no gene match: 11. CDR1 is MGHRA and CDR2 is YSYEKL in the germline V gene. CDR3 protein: CASSPLTTGTSYNEQFF. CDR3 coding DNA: TGCGCCAGCAGCCCCCTCACGACCGGGACTAGCTACAATGAGCAGTTCTTC.

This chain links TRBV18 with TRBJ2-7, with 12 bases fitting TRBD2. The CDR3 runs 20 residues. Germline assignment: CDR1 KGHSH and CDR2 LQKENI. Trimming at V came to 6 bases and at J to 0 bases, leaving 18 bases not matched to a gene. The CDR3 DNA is TGTGCCAGCTCGATACTCCCCCGGGCTAGCGGGAGGGCCGTCTCCTACGAGCAGTACTTC. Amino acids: CASSILPRASGRAVSYEQYF.

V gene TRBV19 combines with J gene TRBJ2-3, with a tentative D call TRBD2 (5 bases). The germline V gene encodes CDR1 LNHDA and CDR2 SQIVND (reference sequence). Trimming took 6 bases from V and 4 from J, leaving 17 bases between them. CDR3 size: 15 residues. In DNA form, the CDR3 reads TGTGCCAGTAGGGGGAGATCTTTGGGTCCAGATACGCAGTATTTT. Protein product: CASRGRSLGPDTQYF.

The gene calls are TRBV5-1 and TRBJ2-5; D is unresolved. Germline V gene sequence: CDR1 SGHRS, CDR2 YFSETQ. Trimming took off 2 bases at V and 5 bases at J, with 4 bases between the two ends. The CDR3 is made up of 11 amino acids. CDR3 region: CASSLEETQYF. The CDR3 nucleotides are TGCGCCAGCAGCTTAGAGGAGACCCAGTACTTC.

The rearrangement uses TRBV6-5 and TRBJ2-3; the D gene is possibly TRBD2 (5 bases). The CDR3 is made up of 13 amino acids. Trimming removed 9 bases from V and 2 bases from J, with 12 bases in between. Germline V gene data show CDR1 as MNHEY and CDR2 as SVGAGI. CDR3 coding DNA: TGTGCCAGTGCGGAGCGGTACACAGATACGCAGTATTTT. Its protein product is CASAERYTDTQYF.

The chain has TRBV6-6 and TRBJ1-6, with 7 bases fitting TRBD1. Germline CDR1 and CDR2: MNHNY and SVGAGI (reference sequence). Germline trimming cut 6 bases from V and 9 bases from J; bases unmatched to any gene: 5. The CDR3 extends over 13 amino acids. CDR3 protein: CASRRQGGSPLHF. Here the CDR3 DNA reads TGTGCCAGCAGGAGACAGGGTGGTTCACCCCTCCACTTT.

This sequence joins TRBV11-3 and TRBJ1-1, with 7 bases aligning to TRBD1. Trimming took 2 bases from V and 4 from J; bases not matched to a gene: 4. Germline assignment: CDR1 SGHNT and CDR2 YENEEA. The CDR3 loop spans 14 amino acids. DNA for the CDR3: TGTGCCAGCAGCTTAAGGGGGCTAGGCACTGAAGCTTTCTTT. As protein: CASSLRGLGTEAFF.

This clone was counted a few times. The CDR3 here is CASSPDSGQETQYF. In nucleotides, the CDR3 is TGTGCCAGCAGCCCTGACTCAGGGCAAGAGACCCAGTACTTC. The chain is built from TRBV11-3 and TRBJ2-5, with D possibly being TRBD1 (5 bases). CDR1 and CDR2 (germline): SGHNT, YENEEA. The CDR3 sequence is 14 residues long. V was shortened by 5 bases and J by 2 bases, with 12 bases between the two germline ends.